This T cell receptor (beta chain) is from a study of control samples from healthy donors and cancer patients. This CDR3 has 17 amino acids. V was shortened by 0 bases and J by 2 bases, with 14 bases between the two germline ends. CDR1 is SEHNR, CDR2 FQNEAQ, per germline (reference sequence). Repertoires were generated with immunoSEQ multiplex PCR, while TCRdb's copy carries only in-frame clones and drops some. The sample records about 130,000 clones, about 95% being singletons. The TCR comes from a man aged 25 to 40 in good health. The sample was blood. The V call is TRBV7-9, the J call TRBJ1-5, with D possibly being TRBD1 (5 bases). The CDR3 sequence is CASSLAYGRDGNQPQHF. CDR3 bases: TGTGCCAGCAGCTTAGCGTATGGCAGGGACGGCAATCAGCCCCAGCATTTT.